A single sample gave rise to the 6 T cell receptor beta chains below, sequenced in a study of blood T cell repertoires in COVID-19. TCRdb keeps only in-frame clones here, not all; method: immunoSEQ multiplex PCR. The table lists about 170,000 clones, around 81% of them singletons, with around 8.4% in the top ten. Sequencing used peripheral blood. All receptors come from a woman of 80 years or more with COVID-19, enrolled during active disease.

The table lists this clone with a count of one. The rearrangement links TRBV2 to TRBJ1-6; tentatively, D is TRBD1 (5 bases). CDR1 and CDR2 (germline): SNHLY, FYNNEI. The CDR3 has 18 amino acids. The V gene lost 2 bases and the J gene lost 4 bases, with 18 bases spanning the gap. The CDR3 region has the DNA TGTGCCAGCAGTGAACCTGGAGGCCGTGGGACTTATAATTCACCCCTCCACTTT. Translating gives CASSEPGGRGTYNSPLHF.

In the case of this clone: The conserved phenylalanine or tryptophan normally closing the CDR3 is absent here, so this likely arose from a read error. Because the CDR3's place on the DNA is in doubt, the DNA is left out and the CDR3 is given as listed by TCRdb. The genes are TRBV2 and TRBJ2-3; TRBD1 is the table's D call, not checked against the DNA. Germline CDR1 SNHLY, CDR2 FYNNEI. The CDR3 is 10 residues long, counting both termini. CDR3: CASSLTGTGV.

CDR3 in DNA: TGTGCCAGCAGCCAAGCGGGAGGCAGAACGGAGACCCAGTACTTC. Translating gives CASSQAGGRTETQYF. The chain carries TRBV3-1 (or the pseudogene TRBV3-2) and TRBJ2-5; 7 positions match TRBD2. V lost 1 base and J lost 5; bases outside the gene matches: 7. In germline, CDR1 is LGHDT, CDR2 YNNKEL (reference sequence). The CDR3 runs 15 residues.

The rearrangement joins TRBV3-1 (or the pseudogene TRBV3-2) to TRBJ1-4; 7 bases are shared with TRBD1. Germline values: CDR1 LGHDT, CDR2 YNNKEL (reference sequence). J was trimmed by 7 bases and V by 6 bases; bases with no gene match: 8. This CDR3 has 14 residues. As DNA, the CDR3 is TGTGCCAGCAGTCTTAACAGGGGCCGTGAAAAACTGTTTTTT. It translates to CASSLNRGREKLFF.

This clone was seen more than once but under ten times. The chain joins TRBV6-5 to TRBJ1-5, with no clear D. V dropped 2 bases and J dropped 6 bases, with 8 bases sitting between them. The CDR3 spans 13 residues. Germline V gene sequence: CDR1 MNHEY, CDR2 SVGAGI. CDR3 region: CASSYTERQPQHF. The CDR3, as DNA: TGTGCCAGCAGTTACACGGAGCGTCAGCCCCAGCATTTT.

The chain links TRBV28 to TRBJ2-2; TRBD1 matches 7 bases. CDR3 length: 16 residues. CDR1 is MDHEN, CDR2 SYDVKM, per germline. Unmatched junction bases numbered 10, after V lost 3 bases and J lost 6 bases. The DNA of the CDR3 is TGTGCCAGCAGTTTGGATGGGGACAGACGATCCGGGGAGCTGTTTTTT. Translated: CASSLDGDRRSGELFF.